This T cell receptor beta chain is drawn from a study of T-cell memory formation after mild COVID-19. 5'RACE primed at constant segments yielded TCR alpha and TCR beta cDNA libraries bearing sample barcodes and UMIs. MiXCR was run by TCRdb on the 5' RACE reads, yielding one entry per CDR3 protein. The sample has approximately 65,000 distinct CDR3 sequences, 9.3% seen once. Comments on this clonotype: Its antigen is still unknown.

Points from the study as a whole: A second wave expanding day 15 to 37 was CD4+-biased; contracting clones were balanced.

The germline V gene has CDR1 SGDLS and CDR2 YYNGEE. The CDR3 is made up of 15 amino acids. Germline trimming cut 6 bases from V and 4 bases from J; bases unmatched to any gene: 7. The sample consisted of PBMCs or a T cell subset sorted from them (not recorded which). This TCR came from a man aged 18 to 35 who had mild COVID-19 (a few samples of this study predate the infection). Cell type and time point are not known. The V gene is TRBV9, the J gene TRBJ1-4; 9 nucleotides match TRBD1. The CDR3 here is CASNLGQGLNEKLFF. The CDR3 bases are TGTGCCAGCAACTTAGGACAGGGGCTTAATGAAAAACTGTTTTTT.